This TCR beta chain was recorded in a study of OX40 agonist ivuxolimab in advanced cancers. The CDR3 consists of 18 residues. The V and J ends lost 3 bases and 5 bases, in that order; junction bases with no gene match: 15. CDR1 and CDR2 (germline): MGHRA, YSYEKL. The table came from immunoSEQ multiplex PCR; TCRdb's copy has only in-frame clones and leaves some out. Found here are tens of thousands of clones, around 80% of them singletons; the top ten hold 2% to 2.5%. The J gene is TRBJ1-5, the V gene TRBV4-1; 8 positions match TRBD1. The material sequenced was CD4+ or CD8+ T cells sorted from blood, taken in a trial of the OX40 agonist ivuxolimab. The sequence was obtained from an adult with an advanced solid tumor such as melanoma, head and neck, liver or kidney cancer. CDR3 sequence reads: CASSHDPAGQDFDQPQHF. The CDR3 nucleotides are TGCGCCAGCAGCCATGACCCCGCGGGACAGGACTTCGATCAGCCCCAGCATTTT.